The 13 T cell receptor beta chains in this list originate from one sample, sequenced in a study of post-analysis software for immune sequencing data. Built from TCR beta cDNA, the libraries had unique molecular identifiers in them. MiXCR, applied by TCRdb to the PCR reads, yields one record per CDR3 protein. The sample shows hundreds of thousands of distinct CDR3 sequences, 59% of them seen only once. These receptors lack a known antigen. Points from the study as a whole: In patients, TRBV5-6, TRBV5-1 and TRBV20-1 belonged to several TRBV segments found more frequently than in controls.

Specimen: blood. All receptors come from a girl aged 2-9 years with multiple sclerosis.

V gene TRBV27 combines with J gene TRBJ1-6; TRBD1 aligns across 8 bases. Germline trimming cut 5 bases from V and 14 bases from J; bases unmatched to any gene: 14. CDR1 MNHEY and CDR2 SMNVEV come from the germline V gene (reference sequence). This CDR3 has 15 residues. Here the CDR3 DNA reads TGTGCCAGCAGTGCAACCACAGGACAGGGCGATACCCTCCACTTT. Its translation is CASSATTGQGDTLHF.

The chain employs TRBV7-2 and TRBJ2-3; the match to TRBD2 covers 12 bases. Germline assignment: CDR1 SGHTA and CDR2 FQGNSA. CDR3 size: 17 residues. V shed 0 bases and J 4 bases; nucleotides not matched to a gene: 5. The CDR3 sequence is CASSLAPSGGASDTQYF. The CDR3 region has the DNA TGTGCCAGCAGCTTAGCCCCTAGCGGGGGGGCGTCAGATACGCAGTATTTT.

This chain uses TRBV6-2 or TRBV6-3 with TRBJ2-5; D gene unclear. Per the germline V gene, CDR1 is MNHEY and CDR2 is SVGEGT. CDR3 length: 13 amino acids. V was clipped by 0 bases and J by 12 bases, with 14 bases between them. The CDR3 is CASSYSRVGEKYF. The CDR3 DNA reads as TGTGCCAGCAGTTACTCCCGGGTAGGCGAGAAGTACTTC.

V gene TRBV2 combines with J gene TRBJ2-7; D remains ambiguous. The CDR3 consists of 10 residues. CDR1 and CDR2 from the germline V gene are SNHLY and FYNNEI. V was pared by 5 bases and J by 6 bases, with 5 bases between. The CDR3 region has the DNA TGTGCCAGCAGTTCTTTCGAGCAGTACTTC. Amino acid sequence: CASSSFEQYF.

The rearrangement links TRBV12-3 or TRBV12-4 to TRBJ2-7; D possibly corresponds to TRBD1 (6 bases). V was pared by 8 bases and J by 3 bases, with 17 bases between. The CDR3 consists of 14 residues. In nucleotides, the CDR3 is TGTGCCAGCGGTCTTGGACAGACGATCTACGAGCAGTACTTC. Its translation is CASGLGQTIYEQYF.

This chain uses TRBV20-1 with TRBJ2-3, with 10 bases aligning to TRBD1. Germline V gives CDR1 DFQATT, CDR2 SNEGSKA (reference sequence). The CDR3 extends over 15 amino acids. With 1 base clipped from V and 5 bases from J, the junction kept 6 bases outside the gene matches. CDR3 DNA sequence: TGCAGTGCTAGAGGGACAGGGGGGTTTAGAGATACGCAGTATTTT. This translates into CSARGTGGFRDTQYF.

The genes are TRBV5-1 and TRBJ1-2; 8 bases match TRBD1. The CDR3 runs to 16 residues. Looked up from germline, CDR1 is SGHRS and CDR2 is YFSETQ. V gave up 0 bases and J gave up 4 bases; unmatched junction bases: 8. The CDR3, as DNA: TGCGCCAGCAGCTTGGATATCGGGACAGGCGGCTATGGCTACACCTTC. Amino acids: CASSLDIGTGGYGYTF.

The chain links TRBV20-1 to TRBJ1-5; D might be TRBD1 (5 bases). Germline V gives CDR1 DFQATT, CDR2 SNEGSKA (reference sequence). This CDR3 spans 16 amino acids. Trimming stripped 6 bases from V and 1 base from J, with 19 bases between. The CDR3 DNA follows: TGCAGTGCGAGCTCCCTCGGGGGTTCGAGCAATCAGCCCCAGCATTTT. Protein product: CSASSLGGSSNQPQHF.

This chain uses TRBV7-9 with TRBJ1-2; D is unresolved. Germline CDR1 reads SEHNR; CDR2 reads FQNEAQ (reference sequence). The CDR3 totals 11 residues. Trimming left V 5 bases short and J 8 bases short, with 9 bases between. CDR3 sequence reads: CASSGRLGYTF. As DNA, the CDR3 is TGTGCCAGCAGCGGTCGGCTGGGCTACACCTTC. The variable domain in full, completed from reference TRBV7-9 and TRBJ1-2, reads DTGVSQNPRHKITKRGQNVTFRCDPISEHNRLYWYRQTLGQGPEFLTYFQNEAQLEKSRLLSDRFSAERPKGSFSTLEIQRTEQGDSAMYLCASSGRLGYTFGSGTRLTVV.

This clonotype came up a few times. The chain recombines TRBV3-1 with TRBJ2-5, with D possibly being TRBD2 (5 bases). CDR1 is LGHDT, CDR2 YNNKEL, per germline (reference sequence). This CDR3 spans 14 amino acids. The V and J ends lost 6 bases and 5 bases respectively, with 16 bases between them. The CDR3 loop is CASRRGYGSETQYF. The CDR3 DNA is TGTGCCAGCAGAAGAGGGTATGGATCGGAGACCCAGTACTTC.

V gene TRBV29-1 combines with J gene TRBJ2-1; 11 bases agree with TRBD2. The CDR3 runs 17 residues. The V gene end was trimmed by 4 bases and the J gene end by 6 bases; junction bases not matched to a gene: 14. Germline CDR1 is SQVTM and CDR2 is ANQGSEA. DNA for the CDR3: TGCAGCGTTGTCCCCATCATTACTAGCGGGAGCGTCAATGAGCAGTTCTTC. Protein sequence: CSVVPIITSGSVNEQFF.

The chain carries TRBV6-1 and TRBJ1-5, with 8 nucleotides matching TRBD1. Per germline, CDR1 MNHNS and CDR2 SASEGT. The V and J ends lost 5 bases and 0 bases, in that order; junction bases with no gene match: 9. The CDR3 has 17 residues. CDR3 residues: CASSKTGQGYSNQPQHF. The CDR3 bases are TGTGCCAGCAGTAAAACAGGACAGGGCTATAGCAATCAGCCCCAGCATTTT.

This chain connects TRBV7-9 to TRBJ1-2; D uncertain. Trimming removed 5 bases from V and 7 bases from J, with 11 bases in between. The CDR3 contains 12 residues. Germline CDR1 SEHNR, CDR2 FQNEAQ (reference sequence). The CDR3 nucleotides read TGTGCCAGCAGCCCTATCACAGCTGGCTACACCTTC. Amino acids: CASSPITAGYTF. Together with reference TRBV7-9 and TRBJ1-2, the CDR3 gives the full variable domain: DTGVSQNPRHKITKRGQNVTFRCDPISEHNRLYWYRQTLGQGPEFLTYFQNEAQLEKSRLLSDRFSAERPKGSFSTLEIQRTEQGDSAMYLCASSPITAGYTFGSGTRLTVV.